A single sample is the source of the 20 T cell receptor beta chains below, sequenced in a study of blood T cell repertoires in COVID-19. Here immunoSEQ multiplex PCR was the method, and the copy in TCRdb shows in-frame clones only, minus some. The sample consists of tens of thousands of clones, over 75% of them appearing once. The specimen was peripheral blood. These receptors all stem from a woman aged 80 or older with COVID-19, enrolled during active disease.

In this sample, this clone turned up a few times. V gene TRBV5-5 combines with J gene TRBJ1-4; the D gene is possibly TRBD1 (6 bases). The ends were cut back, 4 bases at V and 4 bases at J, with 17 bases in the middle. This CDR3 spans 16 amino acids. The germline V gene encodes CDR1 SGHKS and CDR2 YYEKEE (reference sequence). The CDR3 region is CASSIPRQASNEKLFF. As DNA, the CDR3 is TGTGCCAGCAGCATCCCACGACAGGCCAGTAATGAAAAACTGTTTTTT. The variable domain in full, with the rest retrieved from reference TRBV5-5 and TRBJ1-4, is DAGVTQSPTHLIKTRGQQVTLRCSPISGHKSVSWYQQVLGQGPQFIFQYYEKEERGRGNFPDRFSARQFPNYSSELNVNALLLGDSALYLCASSIPRQASNEKLFFGSGTQLSVL.

The V and J genes are TRBV9 and TRBJ2-3; tentative D call: TRBD2 (5 bases). The V and J ends lost 4 bases and 1 base respectively, with 13 bases between them. CDR3 length equals 15 residues. Germline CDR1 is SGDLS and CDR2 is YYNGEE. The CDR3 here is CASSPRELGTDTQYF. The CDR3 nucleotides are TGTGCCAGCAGCCCAAGGGAACTAGGCACAGATACGCAGTATTTT.

The chain has TRBV3-1 (or the pseudogene TRBV3-2) and TRBJ1-2, with 7 bases identical to TRBD1. CDR1 and CDR2 (germline): LGHDT, YNNKEL (reference sequence). J was trimmed by 4 bases and V by 2 bases; bases with no gene match: 7. The CDR3 loop spans 15 amino acids. The CDR3 region is CASSQRGGGPYGYTF. The CDR3, as DNA: TGTGCCAGCAGCCAAAGAGGAGGGGGCCCCTATGGCTACACCTTC.

V usage is TRBV5-4 and J usage is TRBJ2-7; the match to TRBD1 covers 7 bases. Germline lookup yields CDR1 SGHNT and CDR2 YYREEE (reference sequence). The ends lost 2 bases at V and 4 bases at J; junction bases unmatched: 3. The CDR3 loop spans 13 amino acids. The chain's CDR3 is CASSLNRGYEQYF. CDR3 DNA sequence: TGTGCCAGCAGCTTAAACAGGGGATACGAGCAGTACTTC.

This clone occurred once. This chain links TRBV3-1 (or the pseudogene TRBV3-2) with TRBJ2-4; D might be TRBD2 (7 bases). Per germline, CDR1 LGHDT and CDR2 YNNKEL (reference sequence). This CDR3 has 15 residues. V gave up 3 bases and J gave up 6 bases, with 15 bases separating them. DNA for the CDR3: TGTGCCAGCAGCCAGTCTGGGGGGGCCGGAAACATTCAGTACTTC. Its protein product is CASSQSGGAGNIQYF.

The CDR3 coding sequence is TGTGCCAGCAGCCAGGGGAACGGGCCAGGGATGCAGTACTTC. It encodes CASSQGNGPGMQYF. The chain uses TRBV3-1 (or the pseudogene TRBV3-2) and TRBJ2-5; tentatively, D is TRBD1 (5 bases). Germline V gene data show CDR1 as LGHDT and CDR2 as YNNKEL (reference sequence). This CDR3 contains 14 residues. Trimming shortened V by 3 bases and J by 11 bases, and 19 bases separated the two germline ends.

This rearrangement joins TRBV15 to TRBJ1-2; D may be TRBD1 (5 bases). The CDR3 is made up of 14 amino acids. Trimming removed 1 base at V and 8 bases at J, with 14 bases between. CDR1 LNHNV and CDR2 YYDKDF come from the germline V gene (reference sequence). The CDR3 DNA is TGTGCCACCAGCAGAGGGCGGGGAGGGGAAGGCTACACCTTC. This codes for CATSRGRGGEGYTF.

This sequence joins TRBV6-2 or TRBV6-3 and TRBJ1-2, with TRBD1 matching over 7 bases. Trimming took 5 bases from V and 7 from J; bases not matched to a gene: 16. Germline V gives CDR1 MNHEY, CDR2 SVGEGT. This CDR3 contains 16 residues. The CDR3 bases are TGTGCCAGCAGTCCACCGGGACAGACCCGGTTGGCTGGCTACACCTTC. It encodes CASSPPGQTRLAGYTF.

The chain combines TRBV19 with TRBJ1-5; D ambiguous. V shed 5 bases and J shed 3 bases, with 5 bases lying between them. The CDR3 consists of 12 residues. CDR1 and CDR2 (germline): LNHDA, SQIVND (reference sequence). CDR3 amino acids: CASSFNNQPQHF. CDR3 nucleotides: TGTGCCAGTAGTTTTAACAATCAGCCCCAGCATTTT.

This chain connects TRBV30 to TRBJ1-1; no clear D. The CDR3 length is 12 residues. Germline V gene sequence: CDR1 GTSNPN, CDR2 SVGIG (reference sequence). Trimming cost V 0 bases and J 6 bases, with 8 bases left between them. CDR3 loop: CAWSVQTPEAFF. CDR3 nucleotides: TGTGCCTGGAGTGTTCAGACTCCTGAAGCTTTCTTT.

This chain links TRBV7-9 with TRBJ2-3, with 14 bases that match TRBD2. Losses at the gene ends were 5 bases for V and 0 bases for J; bases not matched to a gene: 7. Germline values: CDR1 SEHNR, CDR2 FQNEAQ (reference sequence). The CDR3 loop spans 18 amino acids. The CDR3 DNA sequence: TGTGCCAGCAGCCTGGGACTAGCGGGGGCCCTAAGCACAGATACGCAGTATTTT. Its protein product is CASSLGLAGALSTDTQYF. Combining the CDR3 with reference TRBV7-9 and TRBJ2-3 gives the whole variable domain DTGVSQNPRHKITKRGQNVTFRCDPISEHNRLYWYRQTLGQGPEFLTYFQNEAQLEKSRLLSDRFSAERPKGSFSTLEIQRTEQGDSAMYLCASSLGLAGALSTDTQYFGPGTRLTVL.

The chain is built from TRBV5-4 and TRBJ2-5, with D tentatively TRBD2 (6 bases). The CDR3 runs 14 residues. CDR1 and CDR2 (germline): SGHNT, YYREEE (reference sequence). V gave up 4 bases and J gave up 5 bases, with 15 bases separating them. The CDR3 loop reads CASSPVPGLETQYF. The CDR3 bases are TGTGCCAGCAGCCCCGTTCCGGGACTCGAGACCCAGTACTTC.

The chain employs TRBV28 and TRBJ2-3; tentative D call: TRBD2 (7 bases). CDR3 length: 15 residues. From germline, CDR1 is MDHEN and CDR2 SYDVKM. The germline V and J ends were trimmed by 5 bases and 5 bases, with 17 bases remaining between them. CDR3 amino acids: CASSTRGAPGDTQYF. CDR3 in DNA: TGTGCCAGCAGTACCCGGGGGGCGCCCGGAGATACGCAGTATTTT.

The sample holds one count of this clone. The rearrangement joins TRBV3-1 (or the pseudogene TRBV3-2) to TRBJ2-1, with D possibly being TRBD2 (6 bases). The germline gives CDR1 LGHDT, CDR2 YNNKEL (reference sequence). Trimming shortened V by 3 bases and J by 12 bases, and 12 bases separated the two germline ends. The CDR3 extends over 12 amino acids. The CDR3 loop is CASSQGGLGQFF. The CDR3 nucleotides read TGTGCCAGCAGCCAGGGGGGTCTTGGGCAGTTCTTC.

The chain uses TRBV19 and TRBJ2-3; D possibly corresponds to TRBD1 (5 bases). V shed 6 bases and J shed 2 bases, with 27 bases lying between them. CDR1 LNHDA and CDR2 SQIVND come from the germline V gene (reference sequence). The CDR3 spans 19 residues. The CDR3 loop reads CASRGPGFRLLQNTDTQYF. The CDR3 DNA reads as TGTGCCAGTAGGGGGCCTGGTTTTCGTTTGTTACAAAACACAGATACGCAGTATTTT.

The V call is TRBV7-6, the J call TRBJ2-7; D uncertain. The CDR3 totals 14 residues. Germline-derived CDR1 and CDR2 are SGHVS and FNYEAQ. V was trimmed by 6 bases and J by 0 bases, leaving 12 bases between them. This chain's CDR3 is CASRPFDNSYEQYF. In DNA form, the CDR3 reads TGTGCCAGCAGGCCCTTCGACAACTCCTACGAGCAGTACTTC.

Notes on this clone: At one end, the junction sequence differs from germline, possibly due to a read error. V usage is TRBV7-9 and J usage is TRBJ2-1, with TRBD2 identical over 12 bases. Germline V lookup: CDR1 SEHNR, CDR2 FQNEAQ (reference sequence). The CDR3 has 13 amino acids. The CDR3 reads CASSLAGGPRQFF. CDR3 bases: TGTGCCAGCAGCCTAGCGGGGGGGCCGAGGCAGTTCTTC.

The chain is built from TRBV7-9 and TRBJ2-3; 11 bases are shared with TRBD2. V shed 5 bases and J 0 bases; nucleotides not matched to a gene: 4. This CDR3 has 16 amino acids. CDR1 and CDR2 (germline): SEHNR, FQNEAQ (reference sequence). The CDR3 reads CASSTRLAGSTDTQYF. The DNA for the CDR3 is TGTGCCAGCAGCACAAGACTAGCGGGGAGCACAGATACGCAGTATTTT.

J is TRBJ1-6 and V is TRBV3-1 (or the pseudogene TRBV3-2), with D unclear. Trimming took off 4 bases at V and 7 bases at J, with 11 bases between the two ends. Germline V lookup: CDR1 LGHDT, CDR2 YNNKEL (reference sequence). The CDR3 extends over 14 amino acids. CDR3 in amino acids: CASSLTRPNSPLHF. The CDR3 DNA is TGTGCCAGCAGCCTCACTCGCCCGAATTCACCCCTCCACTTT.

This clone has more than one count but fewer than ten. The V gene is TRBV5-6, the J gene TRBJ2-1; no reliable D call. V was clipped by 3 bases and J by 5 bases, with 9 bases between them. CDR3 length equals 13 residues. From germline, CDR1 is SGHDT and CDR2 YYEEEE. The CDR3 DNA sequence: TGTGCCAGCAGCTCCTCGAGTAACAATGAGCAGTTCTTC. Residues: CASSSSSNNEQFF.